This T cell receptor (beta chain) appears in the sequencing data of a study of T cell changes during pregnancy in multiple sclerosis. Deletions cut 4 bases from V and 5 bases from J, with 14 bases between. The length of the CDR3 is 14 residues. CDR1 is MNHEY, CDR2 SVGAGI, per germline. Clones were sequenced by immunoSEQ multiplex PCR, and TCRdb holds only the in-frame ones, with some missing. The table records around 59,000 clones, 92% of them present only once. The sequence was obtained from a female donor in good health, enrolled as a control in a pregnancy study. This rearrangement joins TRBV6-5 to TRBJ1-2; D remains unclear. This material consisted of peripheral blood, taken in the third trimester of pregnancy. CDR3 loop: CASSSRNLLYGYTF. In DNA, the CDR3 is TGTGCCAGCAGTTCCCGCAACTTACTTTATGGCTACACCTTC.